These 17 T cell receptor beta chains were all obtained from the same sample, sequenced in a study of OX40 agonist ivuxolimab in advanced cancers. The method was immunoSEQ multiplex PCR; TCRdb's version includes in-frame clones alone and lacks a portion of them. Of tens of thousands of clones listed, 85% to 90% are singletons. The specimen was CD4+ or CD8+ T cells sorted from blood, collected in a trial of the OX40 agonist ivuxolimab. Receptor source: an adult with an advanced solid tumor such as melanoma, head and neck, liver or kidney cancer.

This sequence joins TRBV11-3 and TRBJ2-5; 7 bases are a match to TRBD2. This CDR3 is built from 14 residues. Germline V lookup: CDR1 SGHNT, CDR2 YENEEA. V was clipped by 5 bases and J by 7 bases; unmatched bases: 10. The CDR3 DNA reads TGTGCCAGCAGCATCACTAGCGTCCAGGGGACCCAGTACTTC. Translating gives CASSITSVQGTQYF.

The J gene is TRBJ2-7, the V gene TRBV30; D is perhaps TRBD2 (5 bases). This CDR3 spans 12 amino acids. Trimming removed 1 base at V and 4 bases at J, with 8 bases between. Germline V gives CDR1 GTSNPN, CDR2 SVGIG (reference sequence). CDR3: CAWSATSYEQYF. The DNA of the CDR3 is TGTGCCTGGAGTGCCACTAGTTACGAGCAGTACTTC. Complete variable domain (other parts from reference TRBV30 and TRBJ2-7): SQTIHQWPATLVQPVGSPLSLECTVEGTSNPNLYWYRQAAGRGLQLLFYSVGIGQISSEVPQNLSASRPQDRQFILSSKKLLLSDSGFYLCAWSATSYEQYFGPGTRLTVT.

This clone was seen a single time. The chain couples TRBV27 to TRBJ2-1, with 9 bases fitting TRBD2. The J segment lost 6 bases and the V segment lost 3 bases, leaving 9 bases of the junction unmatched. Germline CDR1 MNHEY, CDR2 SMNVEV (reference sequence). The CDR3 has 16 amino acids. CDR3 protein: CASSFMAGGGGNEQFF. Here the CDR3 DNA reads TGTGCCAGCAGTTTTATGGCGGGCGGGGGGGGCAATGAGCAGTTCTTC.

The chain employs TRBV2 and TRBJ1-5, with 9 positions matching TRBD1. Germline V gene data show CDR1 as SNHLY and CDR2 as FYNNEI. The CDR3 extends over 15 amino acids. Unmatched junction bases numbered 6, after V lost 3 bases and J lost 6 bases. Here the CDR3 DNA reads TGTGCCAGCAGTGAGGCCGGGACAGGGTTTCAGCCCCAGCATTTT. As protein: CASSEAGTGFQPQHF.

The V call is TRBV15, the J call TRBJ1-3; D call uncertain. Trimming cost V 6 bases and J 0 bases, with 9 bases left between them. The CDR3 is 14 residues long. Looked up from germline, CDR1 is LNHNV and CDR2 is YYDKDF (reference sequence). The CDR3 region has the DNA TGTGCCACCAGATCACGGGGCTCTGGAAACACCATATATTTT. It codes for CATRSRGSGNTIYF.

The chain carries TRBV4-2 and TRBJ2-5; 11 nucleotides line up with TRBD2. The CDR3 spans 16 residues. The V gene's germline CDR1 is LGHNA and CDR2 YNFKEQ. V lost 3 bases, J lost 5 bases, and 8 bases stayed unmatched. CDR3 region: CASSQEGTSGGETQYF. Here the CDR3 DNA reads TGTGCCAGCAGCCAGGAGGGGACTAGCGGAGGGGAGACCCAGTACTTC.

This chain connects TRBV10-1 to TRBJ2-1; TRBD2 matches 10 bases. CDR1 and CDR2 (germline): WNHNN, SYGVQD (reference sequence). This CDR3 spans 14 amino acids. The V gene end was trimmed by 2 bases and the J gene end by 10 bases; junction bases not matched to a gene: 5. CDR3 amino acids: CASSEGLAVDEQFF. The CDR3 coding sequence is TGCGCCAGCAGTGAGGGACTAGCGGTAGACGAGCAGTTCTTC.

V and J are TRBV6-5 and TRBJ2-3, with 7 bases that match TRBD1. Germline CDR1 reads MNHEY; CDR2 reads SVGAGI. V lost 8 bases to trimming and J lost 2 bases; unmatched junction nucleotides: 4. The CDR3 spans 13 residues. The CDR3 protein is CASEGTDTDTQYF. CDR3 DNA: TGTGCCAGCGAAGGGACAGACACAGATACGCAGTATTTT.

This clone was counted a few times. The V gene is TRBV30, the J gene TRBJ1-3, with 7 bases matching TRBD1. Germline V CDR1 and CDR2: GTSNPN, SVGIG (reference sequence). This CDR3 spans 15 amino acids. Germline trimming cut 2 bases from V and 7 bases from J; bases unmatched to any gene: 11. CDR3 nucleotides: TGTGCCTGGAGTAGGCCAGGGGGTAGGAGGAACACCATATATTTT. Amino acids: CAWSRPGGRRNTIYF.

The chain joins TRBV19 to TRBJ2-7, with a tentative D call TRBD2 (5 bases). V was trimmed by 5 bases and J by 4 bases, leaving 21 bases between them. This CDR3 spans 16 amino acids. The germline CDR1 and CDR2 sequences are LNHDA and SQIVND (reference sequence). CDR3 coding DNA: TGTGCCAGTAGTTCCCCTAGTAGCGTCCCCCCATACGAGCAGTACTTC. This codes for CASSSPSSVPPYEQYF.

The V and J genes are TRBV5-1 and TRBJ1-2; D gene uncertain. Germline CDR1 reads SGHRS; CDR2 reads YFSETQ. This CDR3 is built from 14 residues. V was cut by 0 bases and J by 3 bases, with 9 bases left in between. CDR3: CASSLALVDYGYTF. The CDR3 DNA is TGCGCCAGCAGCTTGGCCTTGGTGGACTATGGCTACACCTTC.

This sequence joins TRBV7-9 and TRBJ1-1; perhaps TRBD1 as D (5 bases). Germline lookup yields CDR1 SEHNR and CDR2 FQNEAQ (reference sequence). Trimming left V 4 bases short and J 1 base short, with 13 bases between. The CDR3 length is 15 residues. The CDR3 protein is CASSSGSRENTEAFF. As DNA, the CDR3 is TGTGCCAGCAGCTCAGGGAGCAGGGAGAACACTGAAGCTTTCTTT.

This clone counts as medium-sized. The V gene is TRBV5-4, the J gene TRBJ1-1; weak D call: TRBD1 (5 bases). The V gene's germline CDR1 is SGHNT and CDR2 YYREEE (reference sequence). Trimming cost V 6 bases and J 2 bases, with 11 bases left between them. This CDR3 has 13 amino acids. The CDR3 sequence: CASNVGVNTEAFF. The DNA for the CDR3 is TGTGCCAGCAACGTAGGGGTTAACACTGAAGCTTTCTTT. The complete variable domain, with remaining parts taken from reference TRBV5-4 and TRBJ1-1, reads ETGVTQSPTHLIKTRGQQVTLRCSSQSGHNTVSWYQQALGQGPQFIFQYYREEENGRGNFPPRFSGLQFPNYSSELNVNALELDDSALYLCASNVGVNTEAFFGQGTRLTVV.

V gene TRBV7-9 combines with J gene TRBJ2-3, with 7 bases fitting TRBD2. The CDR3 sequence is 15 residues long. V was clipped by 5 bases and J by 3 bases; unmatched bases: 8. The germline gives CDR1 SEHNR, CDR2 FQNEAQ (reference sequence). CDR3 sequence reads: CASSTPSGLTDTQYF. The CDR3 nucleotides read TGTGCCAGCAGCACCCCTAGCGGCTTAACAGATACGCAGTATTTT. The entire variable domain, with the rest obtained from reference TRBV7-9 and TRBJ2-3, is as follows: DTGVSQNPRHKITKRGQNVTFRCDPISEHNRLYWYRQTLGQGPEFLTYFQNEAQLEKSRLLSDRFSAERPKGSFSTLEIQRTEQGDSAMYLCASSTPSGLTDTQYFGPGTRLTVL.

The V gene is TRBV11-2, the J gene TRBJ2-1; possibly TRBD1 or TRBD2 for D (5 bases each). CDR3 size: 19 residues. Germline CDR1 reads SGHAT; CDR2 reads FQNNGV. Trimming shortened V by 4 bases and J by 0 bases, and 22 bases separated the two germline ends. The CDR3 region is CASSWGYWDRGSSYNEQFF. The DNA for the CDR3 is TGTGCCAGCAGCTGGGGATATTGGGACCGAGGGAGCTCCTACAATGAGCAGTTCTTC.

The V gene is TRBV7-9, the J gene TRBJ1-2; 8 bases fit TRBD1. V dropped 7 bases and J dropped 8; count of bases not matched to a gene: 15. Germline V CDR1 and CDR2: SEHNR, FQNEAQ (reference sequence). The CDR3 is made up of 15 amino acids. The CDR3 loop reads CASTNSEDRVKGYTF. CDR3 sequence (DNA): TGTGCCAGCACCAACTCGGAGGACAGGGTTAAGGGCTACACCTTC.

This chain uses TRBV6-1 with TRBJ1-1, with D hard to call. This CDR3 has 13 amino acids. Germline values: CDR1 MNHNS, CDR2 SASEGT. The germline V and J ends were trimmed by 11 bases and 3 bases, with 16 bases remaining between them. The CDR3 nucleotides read TGTGCCGTGGAGGTCGGGATTGACACTGAAGCTTTCTTT. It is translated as CAVEVGIDTEAFF.